This is a list of T cell receptor beta chains from one sample in a study of cytomegalovirus exposure and HLA in healthy donors. Some clones are missing from TCRdb's copy, which holds only in-frame ones; the method was immunoSEQ multiplex PCR. This sample yields approximately 200,000 clones, of which around three quarters are seen a single time; roughly a sixth belongs to the top ten. The sequenced sample was PBMCs. These receptors were collected from a man aged 35-49 years in good health and CMV-seronegative. Both conserved end residues are part of each CDR3. D genes are given only for firm matches. Size tells how often a clone was seen (once, few, many) or the class of an expanded clone, and some rows leave it out.

cdr3_nt cdr3_aa clone_size j_call v_call d_call
TGTGCCAGCTTGGGGGCCCCATATAATTCACCCCTCCACTTT CASLGAPYNSPLHF . TRBJ1-6 TRBV27 .
TGTGCCAGCGAGGACAGGGGAGGCAATGAGCAGTTCTTC CASEDRGGNEQFF . TRBJ2-1 TRBV28 TRBD1
TGCGCCAGCAGCCCAAATGGGGGGGGTATCGTGAAGACCGGGGAGCTGTTTTTT CASSPNGGGIVKTGELFF . TRBJ2-2 TRBV4-3 TRBD2
TGTGCCAGCAGTGAACGACAGACGAGCTCTGGAAACACCATATATTTT CASSERQTSSGNTIYF once TRBJ1-3 TRBV2 .
TGTGCCAGCACGACCGGACAGGGAAGGGACAATGAGCAGTTCTTC CASTTGQGRDNEQFF . TRBJ2-1 TRBV2 TRBD1
TGTGCCAGCAGCTTACGAGGGGGAGACACCGGGGAGCTGTTTTTT CASSLRGGDTGELFF . TRBJ2-2 TRBV7-2 .
TGTGCCAGCAGCGTAGAGGGACAGCCCCATCAGCCCCAGCATTTT CASSVEGQPHQPQHF . TRBJ1-5 TRBV9 TRBD1
TGTGCCAGCAGTGAATTCGAGGGAAGTGGGGAAAAACTGTTTTTT CASSEFEGSGEKLFF few TRBJ1-4 TRBV6-1 .
TGTGCCAGAAGCAGAATCATGGCAGGGGCCATTGTCTCTGGAAACACCATATATTTT CARSRIMAGAIVSGNTIYF . TRBJ1-3 TRBV5-3 .
TGTGCCAGCAGCCCCGGACAGGGCGGTGCTTTCTTT CASSPGQGGAFF few TRBJ1-1 TRBV7-2 TRBD1
TGTGCCAGCAGTTACCCAGGGGGCGAGACCCAGTACTTC CASSYPGGETQYF . TRBJ2-5 TRBV6-5 TRBD1
TGTGCCAGCAGTGACGTCGCTAGCGTGTACAATGAGCAGTTCTTC CASSDVASVYNEQFF . TRBJ2-1 TRBV6-4 .
TGTGCCAGCTCACAGAGCCGGGACAGGGGAGACACTGAAGCTTTCTTT CASSQSRDRGDTEAFF once TRBJ1-1 TRBV18 TRBD1
TGTGCCAGCAGCGCGGGACAGGGGACATACGAGCAGTACTTC CASSAGQGTYEQYF . TRBJ2-7 TRBV9 TRBD1
TGTGCCAGCAGTTCCGGTCGCGAGCAGTACTTC CASSSGREQYF few TRBJ2-7 TRBV6-5 .
TGTGCCAGCAGTGATGGCAGGGCCTGGCCCGGGGAGCTGTTTTTT CASSDGRAWPGELFF . TRBJ2-2 TRBV2 .
TGCGCCAGCAGCCAATTATCGATGGGGGGAACTGAAGCTTTCTTT CASSQLSMGGTEAFF few TRBJ1-1 TRBV4-1 .
TGCGCCAGCAGCCAGCAGGGAACTTACGAGGACTATGGCTACACCTTC CASSQQGTYEDYGYTF . TRBJ1-2 TRBV4-1 .
TGCGCCAGCAGCCGATATGCACTATTGAACACTGAAGCTTTCTTT CASSRYALLNTEAFF . TRBJ1-1 TRBV4-1 .
TGCGCCAGCAGCCAACGACAGGGGACCATCTACGAGCAGTACTTC CASSQRQGTIYEQYF . TRBJ2-7 TRBV4-1 TRBD1
TGTGCCAGCAGCTTGGATCAGCGGGGGGAAGAGACCCAGTACTTC CASSLDQRGEETQYF . TRBJ2-5 TRBV5-4 TRBD2
TGTGCCAGCAGCCCGGGACTAGCTTACCGAGGCACCGGGGAGCTGTTTTTT CASSPGLAYRGTGELFF . TRBJ2-2 TRBV5-4 TRBD2
TGTGCCAGCAGCGATCGTAACAGGGGCGGAGGTGGCTACACCTTC CASSDRNRGGGGYTF once TRBJ1-2 TRBV5-8 TRBD1
TGTGCCAGCAGCTCAACCCGAGAGGTGTTGAGCAATCAGCCCCAGCATTTT CASSSTREVLSNQPQHF . TRBJ1-5 TRBV5-5 .
TGCAGTGCTCCGGCCGGGGAGACCCAGTACTTC CSAPAGETQYF . TRBJ2-5 TRBV20-1 .
TGTGCCAGCAGCCTTCGACAGGGGGCCGGCAATCAGCCCCAGCATTTT CASSLRQGAGNQPQHF . TRBJ1-5 TRBV5-8 TRBD1
TGTGCCAGCAGTGAATTAGTAGGGACTAGCGGGAGGGCTCAGGAGCAGTTCTTC CASSELVGTSGRAQEQFF . TRBJ2-1 TRBV25-1 TRBD2
TGTGCCAGCAGTTACACTCTAGCGATGAGCTCCTACGAGCAGTACTTC CASSYTLAMSSYEQYF . TRBJ2-7 TRBV6-5 .
TGTGCCAGCAGCTCCCGGACAGGGTCTTTGGTCACTGAAGCTTTCTTT CASSSRTGSLVTEAFF . TRBJ1-1 TRBV11-1 TRBD1
TGTGCCAGCAGCCGATTAGGAGGGATAGGCACTGAAGCTTTCTTT CASSRLGGIGTEAFF . TRBJ1-1 TRBV9 .
TGTGCCAGCAGCGTAGAATGGGCGGGATTAAATGAGCAGTTCTTC CASSVEWAGLNEQFF . TRBJ2-1 TRBV9 .
TGTGCCAGCAGCGTAAAAAGTAGCGGAGGGGGCGCCTATGGCTACACCTTC CASSVKSSGGGAYGYTF . TRBJ1-2 TRBV9 TRBD1
TGTGCCAGCAGTGAAGAGGGACTGGGAGGGGAGACCCAGTACTTC CASSEEGLGGETQYF . TRBJ2-5 TRBV2 TRBD2
TGTGCCAGCACCTTACAGGGACACCCGATTAATTCACCCCTCCACTTT CASTLQGHPINSPLHF . TRBJ1-6 TRBV27 .
TGTGCCAGCAGCCAAGAAGGTAGCGGGAGCAACGAGCAGTACTTC CASSQEGSGSNEQYF . TRBJ2-7 TRBV14 TRBD2
TGCAGCGTCAGGGACAGGGGATACACTGAAGCTTTCTTT CSVRDRGYTEAFF few TRBJ1-1 TRBV29-1 TRBD1
TGTGCCAGCAGTGAACACGCAGTCTATGGCTACACCTTC CASSEHAVYGYTF few TRBJ1-2 TRBV6-5 .
TGTGCCAGCAGTGGGGACAGCAGCCAGCCCCAGCATTTT CASSGDSSQPQHF . TRBJ1-5 TRBV2 TRBD1
TGTGCCAGCAGCACGGACTATTTAGAGGCCTACGAGCAGTACTTC CASSTDYLEAYEQYF once TRBJ2-7 TRBV27 .
TGTGCCAGCAGCGTAGCGGGACTAGGGTCCAACGAGCAGTACTTC CASSVAGLGSNEQYF . TRBJ2-7 TRBV9 TRBD2
TGTGCCAGCAGCGTAGCGGGAGCTCAGTCAGATACGCAGTATTTT CASSVAGAQSDTQYF . TRBJ2-3 TRBV28 TRBD2
TGTGCCAGCAGCGACCGCCCGCCGGGACAGGGGGCGATTAACTATGGCTACACCTTC CASSDRPPGQGAINYGYTF . TRBJ1-2 TRBV9 TRBD1
TGTGCCAGTAGTATTTTCTCCGGACAGATCCAGAGCTCCTACAATGAGCAGTTCTTC CASSIFSGQIQSSYNEQFF . TRBJ2-1 TRBV19 .
TGTGCCAGCAGGAGGACTAGCGGACTTACCTACGAGCAGTACTTC CASRRTSGLTYEQYF . TRBJ2-7 TRBV28 TRBD2
TGTGCCAGCAGCCCCAGCGGGGGCCTCTACAATGAGCAGTTCTTC CASSPSGGLYNEQFF . TRBJ2-1 TRBV7-9 TRBD2
TGTGCCAGCAGTTCACAGCGGGGGGGCAGCTACAATGAGCAGTTCTTC CASSSQRGGSYNEQFF . TRBJ2-1 TRBV9 TRBD2
TGTGCCAGCAGCAACCGGGACAGGGCACACTATGGCTACACCTTC CASSNRDRAHYGYTF . TRBJ1-2 TRBV7-2 TRBD1
TGTGCCAGCAGCCATTGGGGGCAGGACACAGATACGCAGTATTTT CASSHWGQDTDTQYF . TRBJ2-3 TRBV4-2 .
TGTGCCAGCAGCTTAGCCGGGGAAAAAGGCGGCTACACCTTC CASSLAGEKGGYTF . TRBJ1-2 TRBV7-2 .
TGTGCCAGCAGCGTGAGCGCGGAGAACACTGAAGCTTTCTTT CASSVSAENTEAFF . TRBJ1-1 TRBV9 .
TGTGCCAGCACCCGGGGAGTGAACACTGAAGCTTTCTTT CASTRGVNTEAFF few TRBJ1-1 TRBV28 .
TGCGCCAGCAGCTTTGAAGCGGGTGCGTCCTACGAGCAGTACTTC CASSFEAGASYEQYF . TRBJ2-7 TRBV5-1 .
TGTGCCAGCATTTCCTATTTTGAAGCTTTCTTT CASISYFEAFF . TRBJ1-1 TRBV27 .
TGTGCCAGCAGCTTGAAGGGGGCTCCCTATGGCTACACCTTC CASSLKGAPYGYTF . TRBJ1-2 TRBV5-4 TRBD1
TGTGCCAGCAGCTTAGATAAAGCGCAGCCCCAGCATTTT CASSLDKAQPQHF . TRBJ1-5 TRBV7-8 .